The 6 T cell receptor beta chains listed next were all sequenced from one sample in a study of CXCR3-negative and CXCR3-positive naive CD8 T cells. UMI-labeled 5' RACE TRB cDNA libraries were prepared from the cells. Each CDR3 protein gets one entry in TCRdb, which reprocessed the 5' RACE reads and gives no DNA. This specimen shows 90,000 to 100,000 distinct CDR3 sequences; the ten leading clones hold around 1.8%. Material: naive CXCR3- CD8+ T cells from blood. The subset here: CD45RO-CCR7+CD27+CD95- naive CD8+ T cells lacking CXCR3 (TNR3-). Every receptor here comes from a human donor in good health. Some clones in this sample may be carry-over from other donors' samples.

This chain uses TRBV12-3 or TRBV12-4 with TRBJ2-1. CDR3 length: 14 residues. CDR3 sequence reads: CASSHGSSYNEQFF.

The CDR3: CSVEGGASSYEQYF. The gene calls are TRBV29-1 and TRBJ2-7; TCRdb selects TRBD1, and the lack of DNA leaves this call unchecked. CDR3 length: 14 residues. Per germline, CDR1 SQVTM and CDR2 ANQGSEA.

The chain uses TRBV7-9 and TRBJ2-5; TCRdb reports TRBD2, a call that lacks DNA to check it against. Germline CDR1 reads SEHNR; CDR2 reads FQNEAQ (reference sequence). This CDR3 is 16 amino acids long. The CDR3 protein is CASSTSTEASQETQYF.

This chain uses TRBV6-6 with TRBJ2-1; TCRdb's D call, TRBD2, is unchecked because there is no DNA. This CDR3 contains 14 residues. The V gene's germline CDR1 is MNHNY and CDR2 SVGAGI (reference sequence). CDR3 region: CASSLALFCNEQFF.

The rearrangement uses TRBV20-1 and TRBJ2-7; the D gene TCRdb calls, TRBD2, cannot be checked with no DNA. CDR1 and CDR2 from the germline V gene are DFQATT and SNEGSKA (reference sequence). The CDR3 has 13 residues. The CDR3 region is CSARPRGGYEQYF.

The chain couples TRBV15 to TRBJ2-1; checking the TCRdb D call of TRBD2 is not possible without DNA. Germline V gene lookup returns CDR1 LNHNV and CDR2 YYDKDF (reference sequence). The CDR3 loop spans 15 amino acids. The CDR3 sequence is CATSKAGAGYNEQFF. The complete variable domain, with remaining parts taken from reference TRBV15 and TRBJ2-1, reads DAMVIQNPRYQVTQFGKPVTLSCSQTLNHNVMYWYQQKSSQAPKLLFHYYDKDFNNEADTPDNFQSRRPNTSFCFLDIRSPGLGDTAMYLCATSKAGAGYNEQFFGPGTRLTVL.